A single sample gave rise to the 18 T cell receptor delta chains below, sequenced in a study of DNA immune sequencing with unique molecular identifiers. Genomic DNA underwent 32-plex PCR targeting all 8 TRDV and 4 TRDJ genes. The library had 12-nucleotide UMIs introduced over about 3 barcoding cycles, then a second adapter PCR. TCRdb re-called the multiplex PCR reads using CATT. The data hold roughly 4,900 delta-chain clones, with around 13% observed a single time. The sequencing sample was made of gamma-delta T cells enriched from blood buffy coat, or unenriched PBMCs (not recorded which). Every receptor here comes from a human donor in good health.

The J gene was reported as TRDJ1; the V gene went uncalled; no check of the table's D call, TRDD3, against the DNA was made. The CDR3 extends over 17 amino acids. The CDR3 DNA follows: TGTGCTCTTGGGGAACTTCCCCCCCAGATACTCAGCGATAAACTCATCTTT. Its protein is CALGELPPQILSDKLIF.

This clone occurred a few times. It is likely a read error: a sequence one base away is far more abundant. The sample has other DNA sequences that encode this CDR3 too. The rearrangement links TRDV2 to TRDJ1, with D hard to call. The germline gives CDR1 GEAIGNYY, CDR2 EKD. The CDR3 sequence is 14 residues long. Here the CDR3 reads CACDTVGNTDKLIF. CDR3 nucleotide sequence: TGTGCCTGCGACACCGTAGGTAACACCGATAAACTCATCTTT.

This clone was counted between two and nine times. This likely traces to a read error, being one base from a far larger clone. This chain connects TRDV2 to TRDJ3; tentatively, D is TRDD3 (5 bases). Germline V lookup: CDR1 GEAIGNYY, CDR2 EKD. The V gene lost 3 bases and the J gene lost 0 bases, with 26 bases spanning the gap. The CDR3 is made up of 22 amino acids. The CDR3 reads CACDPTGVGEPESSWDTRQMFF. The CDR3 nucleotides read TGTGCCTGTGACCCAACCGGGGTTGGGGAACCCGAGAGCTCCTGGGACACCCGACAGATGTTTTTC.

As concerns this clone: Given a far larger clone just one base away, this is likely a sequencing read error. Other DNA sequences in this sample translate to the same CDR3. V usage is TRDV2 and J usage is TRDJ1, with a tentative D call TRDD3 (5 bases). CDR1 and CDR2 (germline): GEAIGNYY, EKD. This CDR3 has 15 amino acids. This chain's CDR3 is CACDTVGGRTDKLIF. The CDR3 DNA reads TGTGCCTGTGACACCGTCGGGGGTCGCACCGACAAACTCATCTTT.

Points on this clone: TCRdb's entry gives the protein of a much larger clone, which mismatches this DNA's translation at residue 11, likely from a read error; the protein reported here is translated from the DNA. The chain employs TRDV2 and TRDJ3; the match to TRDD3 covers 8 bases. V was clipped by 0 bases and J by 0 bases; unmatched bases: 12. The CDR3 length is 21 residues. Germline lookup yields CDR1 GEAIGNYY and CDR2 EKD. CDR3 in DNA: TGTGCCTGTGACACCATGGCTGGGGGACCGGCTAGCTCCTGGGACACCCGACAGATGTTTTTC. Its protein product is CACDTMAGGPASSWDTRQMFF.

To note about this clone: The protein held in TCRdb is that of a much larger clone and does not match this DNA's translation at residue 7, likely because of a read error; the protein shown is translated from the DNA. The chain carries TRDV2 and TRDJ1, with 8 nucleotides matching TRDD3. The CDR3 extends over 17 amino acids. After removal of 0 bases from V and 2 bases from J, the junction contained 10 bases not matched to a gene. The V gene's germline CDR1 is GEAIGNYY and CDR2 EKD. The CDR3 DNA follows: TGTGCCTGTGACACCGTTGTGGGATACGCTGGGACCGATAAACTCATCTTT. As protein: CACDTVVGYAGTDKLIF.

Points on this clone: The amino acid sequence in TCRdb belongs to a much larger clone and departs from this DNA's translation at residue 4, likely a sequencing read error; the sequence shown is translated from the DNA. The chain joins TRDV2 to TRDJ3, with D uncertain. V was clipped by 5 bases and J by 0 bases, with 19 bases between them. Germline V lookup: CDR1 GEAIGNYY, CDR2 EKD. The CDR3 runs to 19 residues. CDR3 region: CACVQIKEEPSWDTRQMFF. For the CDR3, the DNA is TGTGCCTGTGTCCAAATCAAGGAGGAGCCCTCCTGGGACACCCGACAGATGTTTTTC.

This clone was observed at least ten times. The rearrangement joins TRDV2 to TRDJ1, with 10 bases lining up with TRDD3. CDR1 and CDR2 (germline): GEAIGNYY, EKD. This CDR3 spans 17 amino acids. Trimming at V came to 3 bases and at J to 4 bases, leaving 13 bases not matched to a gene. CDR3 amino acids: CACDGLGDGGAGDKLIF. The CDR3, as DNA: TGTGCCTGTGACGGACTGGGGGATGGAGGGGCCGGCGATAAACTCATCTTT.

In the case of this clone: The TCRdb record carries a much larger clone's protein, which differs from this DNA's translation at residue 14; a read error is the likely cause, and the protein listed here is the DNA translation. The chain recombines TRDV2 with TRDJ3; maybe TRDD3 (5 bases). CDR1 is GEAIGNYY, CDR2 EKD, per germline. There are 19 residues in the CDR3. CDR3 protein: CACDTGGLRSSWDIRQMFF. The CDR3 region has the DNA TGTGCCTGTGACACGGGGGGGCTACGGAGCTCCTGGGACATCCGACAGATGTTTTTC.

A J gene of TRDJ1 was called, though the V gene was not; the table calls TRDD3, which could not be checked here. The CDR3 spans 23 residues. The CDR3 nucleotides are TGTGCCTGTGACACCGTTTCACCCCCTCGTACTGGGGGAGCCCCGGCCTCCACCGATAAACTCATCTTT. Translating it yields CACDTVSPPRTGGAPASTDKLIF.

This chain links TRDV2 with TRDJ1, with 9 bases identical to TRDD3. Losses at the gene ends were 0 bases for V and 0 bases for J; bases not matched to a gene: 16. The CDR3 consists of 20 residues. Germline CDR1 and CDR2: GEAIGNYY and EKD. This CDR3 is CACDTPFGTGDTSYTDKLIF. In DNA, the CDR3 is TGTGCCTGTGACACCCCATTTGGTACTGGGGATACGTCCTACACCGATAAACTCATCTTT.

The sample holds a few counts of this clone. TCRdb's entry gives the protein of a much larger clone, which mismatches this DNA's translation at residue 8, likely from a read error; the protein reported here is translated from the DNA. The rearrangement joins TRDV2 to TRDJ1; 7 bases agree with TRDD3. Germline V CDR1 and CDR2: GEAIGNYY, EKD. V shed 3 bases, J shed 0 bases, and the junction held 6 bases outside the gene matches. The CDR3 has 15 residues. The CDR3 region is CACDLLGIDTDKLIF. The CDR3 coding sequence is TGTGCCTGTGACCTACTGGGGATAGACACCGATAAACTCATCTTT.

Points on this clone: TCRdb's entry gives the protein of a much larger clone, which mismatches this DNA's translation at residue 4, likely from a read error; the protein reported here is translated from the DNA. The chain has TRDV2 and TRDJ2; 13 bases align to TRDD3. From germline, CDR1 is GEAIGNYY and CDR2 EKD. This CDR3 has 19 amino acids. The V segment lost 6 bases and the J segment 4 bases; nucleotides outside the gene matches: 16. CDR3 in DNA: TGTGCCTGTCATCAACTTGGCGGTACTGGGGGATACGCGACAGCACAACTCTTCTTT. Its protein product is CACHQLGGTGGYATAQLFF.

This clone appeared many times. The J gene is TRDJ1, the V gene TRDV1; 12 positions match TRDD3. Trimming removed 0 bases from V and 0 bases from J; junction bases left unmatched: 29. This CDR3 is 26 amino acids long. CDR1 and CDR2 from the germline V gene are TSWWSYY and QGS. The CDR3: CALGELCVLPTHYWGILGRYTDKLIF. The DNA of the CDR3 is TGTGCTCTTGGGGAACTCTGCGTTCTTCCTACGCACTACTGGGGGATACTTGGGCGCTACACCGATAAACTCATCTTT.

This clone was observed many times. The chain is built from TRDV3 and TRDJ1; perhaps TRDD3 as D (6 bases). Trimming cost V 2 bases and J 1 base, with 20 bases left between them. Germline V gene sequence: CDR1 TVYSNPD, CDR2 GDNSRS (reference sequence). This CDR3 region has 16 residues. The CDR3 DNA reads as TGTGCCTTTTCGGTCGGTTGGGGGTCCACCACCGATAAACTCATCTTT. Translation: CAFSVGWGSTTDKLIF. Full variable domain (remainder filled in from reference TRDV3 and TRDJ1): CDKVTQSSPDQTVASGSEVVLLCTYDTVYSNPDLFWYRIRPDYSFQFVFYGDNSRSEGADFTQGRFSVKHILTQKAFHLVISPVRTEDSATYYCAFSVGWGSTTDKLIFGKGTRVTVEP.

This clone is medium-sized. This chain joins TRAV29/DV5 and TRDJ1, with D possibly TRDD2 on 8 matching bases. The length of the CDR3 is 20 residues. Between the trimmed V and J ends, which lost 0 bases and 1 base, there was a span of 28 bases. Germline CDR1 NSMFDY, CDR2 ISSIKDK. DNA for the CDR3: TGTGCAGCAAGCGTCTTCCTACCTCTAGTAGGGGATAGGGGCACCGATAAACTCATCTTT. Residues: CAASVFLPLVGDRGTDKLIF.

This clone was seen many times. This chain uses TRAV29/DV5 with TRDJ1, with 8 bases that match TRDD3. The J gene, missing from TCRdb, was assigned here through DNA to germline matching. The junction had 22 bases not matched to a gene; V was cut back by 0 bases and J by 0 bases. The CDR3 is 21 residues long. CDR1 and CDR2 (germline): NSMFDY, ISSIKDK. CDR3 DNA: TGTGCAGCAAGCGTGCCTACTTTCGTACTGGGGGGTTTTAAGTACACCGATAAACTCATCTTT. It codes for CAASVPTFVLGGFKYTDKLIF.

This clone has at least ten counts. Different DNA sequences within this sample yield the same CDR3. CDR3 region: CACDEVLGEYTDKLIF. In DNA form, the CDR3 reads TGTGCCTGTGACGAAGTACTGGGGGAGTACACCGATAAACTCATCTTT. This rearrangement joins TRDV2 to TRDJ1, with 9 bases aligning to TRDD3. The length of the CDR3 is 16 residues. From germline, CDR1 is GEAIGNYY and CDR2 EKD. Trimming at V came to 3 bases and at J to 0 bases, leaving 7 bases not matched to a gene.